What follows is one TCR beta chain and its context. In the study's own analysis: Counts of nucleated cells, estimated from reference gene primer amplification, were obtained. Clones were sequenced by immunoSEQ multiplex PCR, and TCRdb holds only the in-frame ones, with some missing. V, J and clone size were drawn from that table, and D and trimming were deduced from the DNA. The data show about 180,000 clones, approximately 83% seen once. This specimen comes from a study of blood T cell repertoires in COVID-19. Study background: Collection of acute and convalescent COVID-19 samples took place in the United States, Italy and Spain. T cells, B-cell-depleted T cells, or PBMCs provided the cDNA or gDNA that served as material.

Sequencing was done on a sample of peripheral blood. The TCR sequence derives from a human donor with active or convalescent COVID-19. The donor label of this sample is uncertain.

The CDR3 loop is CASSLGGIAGRYTDTQYF. In DNA, the CDR3 is TGTGCCAGCAGCTTGGGGGGGATAGCGGGAAGATACACAGATACGCAGTATTTT. The J gene is TRBJ2-3, the V gene TRBV5-4, with 8 bases aligning to TRBD2. CDR1 is SGHNT, CDR2 YYREEE, per germline (reference sequence). The J segment lost 2 bases and the V segment lost 0 bases, leaving 11 bases of the junction unmatched. The CDR3 totals 18 residues. Full variable domain (outside the CDR3, taken from reference TRBV5-4 and TRBJ2-3): ETGVTQSPTHLIKTRGQQVTLRCSSQSGHNTVSWYQQALGQGPQFIFQYYREEENGRGNFPPRFSGLQFPNYSSELNVNALELDDSALYLCASSLGGIAGRYTDTQYFGPGTRLTVL.